This T cell receptor beta chain is drawn from a study of blood T cell repertoires in COVID-19. In the study overall: Sites across the United States, Italy and Spain contributed samples from acute and convalescent COVID-19. T cells, B-cell-depleted T cells, or PBMCs provided the cDNA or gDNA that served as material.

Germline V gives CDR1 MNHEY, CDR2 SVGEGT. The length of the CDR3 is 17 residues. The junction had 11 bases not matched to a gene; V was cut back by 3 bases and J by 5 bases. How the authors handled the data: Amplification of reference gene primers provided the estimated nucleated cell counts. Profiling relied on immunoSEQ multiplex PCR, and the TCRdb table lists in-frame clones only, not all of them. The DNA was the basis for D and trimming; V, J and clone size are from that table. The table records more than 70,000 clones, less than 90% of them present only once. J is TRBJ2-5 and V is TRBV6-2 or TRBV6-3, with TRBD2 identical over 11 bases. The specimen was peripheral blood. This receptor was obtained from a human donor in a cohort sampled during active COVID-19. The CDR3, as DNA: TGTGCCAGCAGTTATCCGACTAGCGGGGAAGTTTCGGAGACCCAGTACTTC. It translates to CASSYPTSGEVSETQYF.